Sequencing of this T cell receptor (beta chain) was carried out in a study of PD-L1 blockade in urothelial cancer. At the level of the study: The analyses of blood took place 3 weeks (second dose) and 6 weeks after treatment start. T cells numbered a median of approximately 140,000 in the blood samples. The study's findings and limits: Below-median blood TCR clonality before treatment forecast better survival.

The cohort comprised individuals with locally advanced or metastatic urothelial carcinoma. The V gene lost 0 bases and the J gene lost 3 bases, with 11 bases spanning the gap. The CDR3 covers 15 residues. CDR1 and CDR2 (germline): WNHNN, SYGVQD (reference sequence). Some clones are missing from TCRdb's copy, which holds only in-frame ones; the method was immunoSEQ multiplex PCR. The sample has just under 30,000 clones, more than 75% seen once; the top ten hold 1.5% to 2%. The sample holds a few counts of this clone. Its target is not known. The sequencing here drew on PBMCs, taken around atezolizumab (anti-PD-L1) treatment. The chain uses TRBV10-1 and TRBJ1-1; the D is unclear. This clonotype was obtained from a man aged 45-65 years with urothelial cancer. The CDR3 here is CASSESPGWDTEAFF. The CDR3 bases are TGCGCCAGCAGTGAGTCGCCGGGTTGGGACACTGAAGCTTTCTTT.